The T cell receptor beta chain under discussion was sequenced for a study of cytomegalovirus exposure and HLA in healthy donors. General observations from the study: Within the data, a cluster of highly shared sequence variants was likely a sequencing artifact. For most TCR sequences rarity was the rule, although some public TCRs occurred in many donors. The records held CMV serostatus as the only immune exposure information.

The PCR had 60 Vbeta and 13 Jbeta primers. Under the authors' procedure: The count from a later analysis was 60 million to 85 million unique TCR beta chains, approximately 9.9 million of them shared. The repertoire was sequenced with immunoSEQ multiplex PCR; TCRdb's copy has only in-frame clones and lacks some. The V and J calls and clone size were taken over from that table, and D and trimming were inferred from the DNA. The sample totals around 200,000 clones. With respect to this clone: Antigen unknown.

V gave up 0 bases and J gave up 1 base; unmatched junction bases: 6. This CDR3 is 17 amino acids long. Germline V CDR1 and CDR2: KGHSH, LQKENI. The material sequenced was PBMCs. V gene TRBV18 combines with J gene TRBJ1-1; 9 bases map to TRBD1. This clonotype was obtained from a woman in her thirties in good health and CMV-seropositive. The CDR3 DNA reads as TGTGCCAGCTCACCACCCGGGACAGGGACTTGGAACACTGAAGCTTTCTTT. Translation gives CASSPPGTGTWNTEAFF.